This TCR beta chain derives from a study of beta chain features in type 1 diabetes. The study, taken as a whole, reports: Within patients, naive, central memory and Treg TCRB repertoires seemed more similar than within healthy donors. Moderate but significant shortening of TCRB CDR3s was recorded in all four CD4+ subsets from Type 1 diabetes patients.

Blood was drawn once from each donor into heparinised tubes. The draws averaged about 110 mL. Sorted populations all exceeded 95% purity. Expressed TCRB transcripts were sequenced because the entire RNA isolate underwent reverse transcription. Here immunoSEQ multiplex PCR was the method, and the copy in TCRdb shows in-frame clones only, minus some. The profile shows about 140,000 clones, about 9.7% of them singletons. This clone was recorded a few times. What it recognizes is unknown. Trimming stripped 3 bases from V and 4 bases from J, with 15 bases between. This CDR3 has 15 amino acids. The germline gives CDR1 SEHNR, CDR2 FQNEAQ (reference sequence).

Material: central memory CD4+ T cells from blood. This TCR was recovered from a woman aged 40 to 55 in good health. The genes are TRBV7-9 and TRBJ1-1, with D possibly being TRBD1 (5 bases). This CDR3 is CASSLRPQGGTEAFF. The CDR3 DNA is TGTGCCAGCAGCTTGCGTCCCCAGGGTGGCACTGAAGCTTTCTTT. The variable domain in full, with the rest retrieved from reference TRBV7-9 and TRBJ1-1, is DTGVSQNPRHKITKRGQNVTFRCDPISEHNRLYWYRQTLGQGPEFLTYFQNEAQLEKSRLLSDRFSAERPKGSFSTLEIQRTEQGDSAMYLCASSLRPQGGTEAFFGQGTRLTVV.